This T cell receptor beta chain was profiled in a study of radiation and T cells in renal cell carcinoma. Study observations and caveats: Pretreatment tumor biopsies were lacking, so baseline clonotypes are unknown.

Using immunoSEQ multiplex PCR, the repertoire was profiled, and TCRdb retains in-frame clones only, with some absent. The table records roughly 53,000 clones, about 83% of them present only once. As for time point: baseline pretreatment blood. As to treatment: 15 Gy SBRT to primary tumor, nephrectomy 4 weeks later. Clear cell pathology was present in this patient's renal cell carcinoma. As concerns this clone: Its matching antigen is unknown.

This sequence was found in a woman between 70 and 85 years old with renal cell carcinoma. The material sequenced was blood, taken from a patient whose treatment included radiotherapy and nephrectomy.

The CDR3 here is CSVSWTGELFF. The CDR3 DNA is TGCAGCGTTTCGTGGACCGGGGAGCTGTTTTTT. This sequence joins TRBV29-1 and TRBJ2-2; D is ambiguous. CDR3 length equals 11 residues. V was pared by 5 bases and J by 5 bases, with 6 bases between. Germline loops: CDR1 SQVTM, CDR2 ANQGSEA.